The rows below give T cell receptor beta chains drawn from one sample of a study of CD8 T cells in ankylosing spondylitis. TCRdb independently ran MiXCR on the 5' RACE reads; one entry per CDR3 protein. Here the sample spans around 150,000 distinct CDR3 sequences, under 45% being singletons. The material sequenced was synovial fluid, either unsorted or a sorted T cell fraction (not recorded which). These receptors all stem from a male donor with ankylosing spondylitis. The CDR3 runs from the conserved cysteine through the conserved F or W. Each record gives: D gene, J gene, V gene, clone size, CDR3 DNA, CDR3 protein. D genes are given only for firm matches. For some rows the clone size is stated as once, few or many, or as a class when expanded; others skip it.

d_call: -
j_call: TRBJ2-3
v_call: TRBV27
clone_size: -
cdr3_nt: TGTGCCAGCAGTTTTTGGAGCGGCACAGATACGCAGTATTTT
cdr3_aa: CASSFWSGTDTQYF

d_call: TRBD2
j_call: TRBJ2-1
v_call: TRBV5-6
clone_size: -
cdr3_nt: TGTGCCAGCAGCCTCCTAAGCGGGAGCTCCTACAATGAGCAGTTCTTC
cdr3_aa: CASSLLSGSSYNEQFF

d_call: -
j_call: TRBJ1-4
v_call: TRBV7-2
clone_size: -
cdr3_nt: TGTGCCAGCAGCTTTGAGGTCAGCAGGACTAATGAAAAACTGTTTTTT
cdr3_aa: CASSFEVSRTNEKLFF

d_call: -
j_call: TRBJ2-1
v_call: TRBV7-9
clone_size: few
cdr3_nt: TGTGCCAGCAGCTGGGCCCCCCTCTACAATGAGCAGTTCTTC
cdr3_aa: CASSWAPLYNEQFF

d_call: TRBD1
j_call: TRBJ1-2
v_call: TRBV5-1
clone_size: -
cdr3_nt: TGCGCCAGCAGCCCCGGGACAGGGGGCCGGAACTATGGCTACACCTTC
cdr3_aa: CASSPGTGGRNYGYTF

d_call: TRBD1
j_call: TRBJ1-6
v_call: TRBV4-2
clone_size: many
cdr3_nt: TGTGCCAGCAGCCAGGCCGGGACAGGGGGTTCACCCCTCCACTTT
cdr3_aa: CASSQAGTGGSPLHF

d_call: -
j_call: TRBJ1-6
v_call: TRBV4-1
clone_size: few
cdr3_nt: TGCGCCAGCAGCCCATGGCAGGGTCCTTCACCCCTCCACTTT
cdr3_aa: CASSPWQGPSPLHF

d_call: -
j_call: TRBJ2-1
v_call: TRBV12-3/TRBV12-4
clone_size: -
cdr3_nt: TGTGCCAGCACCCCAGGTCCGGGCGATGAGCAGTTCTTC
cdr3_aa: CASTPGPGDEQFF

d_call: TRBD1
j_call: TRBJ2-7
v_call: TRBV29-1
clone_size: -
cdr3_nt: TGCAGCGTTGTTGCCGGGACAGGGAACGAGCAGTACTTC
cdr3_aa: CSVVAGTGNEQYF

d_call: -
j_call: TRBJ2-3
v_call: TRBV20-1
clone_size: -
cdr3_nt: TGCAGTGCTAGAGATCGGCTAGCGGACAGTACAGATACGCAGTATTTT
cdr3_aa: CSARDRLADSTDTQYF

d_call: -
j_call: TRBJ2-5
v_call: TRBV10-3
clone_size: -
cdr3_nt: TGTGCCATCAGTACCCGACGAACTAGCAGCGACCTCAGGACCCAGTACTTC
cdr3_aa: CAISTRRTSSDLRTQYF

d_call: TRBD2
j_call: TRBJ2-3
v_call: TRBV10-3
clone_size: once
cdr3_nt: TGTGCCATCAACGCTCGTAGCGGGTACACAGATACGCAGTATTTT
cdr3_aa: CAINARSGYTDTQYF

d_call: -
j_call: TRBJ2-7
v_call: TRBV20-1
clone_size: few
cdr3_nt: TGCAGTGCTAGAGATACCCAATCCATAGACTACGAGCAGTACTTC
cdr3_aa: CSARDTQSIDYEQYF

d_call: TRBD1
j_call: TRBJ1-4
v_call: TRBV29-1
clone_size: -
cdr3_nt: TGCAGCGTTGAAGATTTGGGACAGCCTAATGAAAAACTGTTTTTT
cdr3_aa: CSVEDLGQPNEKLFF

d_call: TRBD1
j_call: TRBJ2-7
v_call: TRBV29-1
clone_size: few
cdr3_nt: TGCAGCGTTGAAAGACAGGGTTCCTACGAGCAGTACTTC
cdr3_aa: CSVERQGSYEQYF

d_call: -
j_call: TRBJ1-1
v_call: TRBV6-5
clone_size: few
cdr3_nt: TGTGCCAGCAGTTCGACAGTCGTGCCAGGAGCTTTCTTT
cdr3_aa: CASSSTVVPGAFF

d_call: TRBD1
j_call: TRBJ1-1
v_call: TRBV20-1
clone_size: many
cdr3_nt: TGCAGTGCTAAGACAGGGATGCGTGACACTGAAGCTTTCTTT
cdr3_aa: CSAKTGMRDTEAFF

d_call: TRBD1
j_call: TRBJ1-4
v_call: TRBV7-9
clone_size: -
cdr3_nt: TGTGCCAGCAGCCCCCTACAGGGGACTAATGAAAAACTGTTTTTT
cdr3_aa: CASSPLQGTNEKLFF

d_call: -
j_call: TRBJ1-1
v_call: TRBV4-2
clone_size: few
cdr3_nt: TGTGCCAGCAGCCAAGATCCCGACCTTGGGGGCTACCAAGCTTTCTTT
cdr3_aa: CASSQDPDLGGYQAFF

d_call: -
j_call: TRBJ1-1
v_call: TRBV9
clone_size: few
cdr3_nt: TGTGCCAGCAGCCCAACGGGACCTTATAACACTGAAGCTTTCTTT
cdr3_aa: CASSPTGPYNTEAFF

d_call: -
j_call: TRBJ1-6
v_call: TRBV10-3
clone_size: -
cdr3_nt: TGTGCCATCAGTGAGAACGGGGCCTTCTATAATTCACCCCTCCACTTT
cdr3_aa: CAISENGAFYNSPLHF

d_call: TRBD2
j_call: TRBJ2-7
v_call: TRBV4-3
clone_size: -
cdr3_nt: TGCGCCAGCAGCCGATGGATACTAGCGGTCCACGAGCAGTACTTC
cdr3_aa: CASSRWILAVHEQYF

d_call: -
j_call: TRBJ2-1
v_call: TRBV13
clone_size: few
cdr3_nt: TGTGCCAGCAGAAGACAGGTAGTTGAGCAGTTCTTC
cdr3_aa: CASRRQVVEQFF

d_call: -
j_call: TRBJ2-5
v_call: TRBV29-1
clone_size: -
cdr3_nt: TGCAGCGTTGAAATGCCAGGGTGGGGAGAGACCCAGTACTTC
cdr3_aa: CSVEMPGWGETQYF

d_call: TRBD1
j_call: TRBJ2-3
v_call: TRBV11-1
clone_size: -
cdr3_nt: TGTGCCAGCAGCTTGCCCTCGGTGGGGACAGGGACTAACACAGATACGCAGTATTTT
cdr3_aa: CASSLPSVGTGTNTDTQYF

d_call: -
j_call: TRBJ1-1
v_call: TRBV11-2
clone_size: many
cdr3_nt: TGTGCCAGCAGCTCAGGGGTCGGTGAAGCTTTCTTT
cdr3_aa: CASSSGVGEAFF

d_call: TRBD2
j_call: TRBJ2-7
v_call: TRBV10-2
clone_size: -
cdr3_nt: TGCGCCACGTGGGCTAGCGGGGGGGCCGGACTGGACGAGCAGTACTTC
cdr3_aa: CATWASGGAGLDEQYF

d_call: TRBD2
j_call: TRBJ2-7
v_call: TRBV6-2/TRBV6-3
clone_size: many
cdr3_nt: TGTGCCAGCAACCTACTAGCGGGAGGCCCCTACGAGCAGTACTTC
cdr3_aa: CASNLLAGGPYEQYF

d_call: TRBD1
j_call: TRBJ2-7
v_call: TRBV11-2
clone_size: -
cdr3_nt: TGTGCCAGCAGCTACCTCCCGTGGGCGGGACAGGGGGTATACGAGCAGTACTTC
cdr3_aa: CASSYLPWAGQGVYEQYF

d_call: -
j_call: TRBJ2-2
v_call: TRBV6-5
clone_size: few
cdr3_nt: TGTGCCAGCAGTGGCCGTTCCGGGGAGCTGTTTTTT
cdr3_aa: CASSGRSGELFF

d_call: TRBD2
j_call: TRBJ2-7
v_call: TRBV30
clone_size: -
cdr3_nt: TGTGCCTGGACCTCCTATAGCGGGGACTACGAGCAGTACTTC
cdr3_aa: CAWTSYSGDYEQYF

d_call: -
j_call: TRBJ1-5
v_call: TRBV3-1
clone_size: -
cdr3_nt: TGTGCCAGCAGCCAAGGCCTTTCGGGGTACAATCAGCCCCAGCATTTT
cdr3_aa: CASSQGLSGYNQPQHF

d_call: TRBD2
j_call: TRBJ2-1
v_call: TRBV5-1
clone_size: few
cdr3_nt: TGCGCCAGCAGCGCGGGACTAGCGGGGGACTCCTACAATGAGCAGTTCTTC
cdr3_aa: CASSAGLAGDSYNEQFF

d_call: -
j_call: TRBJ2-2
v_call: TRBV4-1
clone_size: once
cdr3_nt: TGCGCCAGCAGCCAACTGCCTTTGAGGGGGAGCGCCGGGGAGCTGTTTTTT
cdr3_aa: CASSQLPLRGSAGELFF

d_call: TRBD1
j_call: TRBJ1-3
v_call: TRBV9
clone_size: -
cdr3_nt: TGTGCCAGCAGCGGGGGGACAGCGCCGGGAAACACCATATATTTT
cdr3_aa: CASSGGTAPGNTIYF

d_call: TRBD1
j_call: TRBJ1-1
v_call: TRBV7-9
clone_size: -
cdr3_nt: TGTGCCAGCAGACCCGGGGAGGGGGCCACTGAAGCTTTCTTT
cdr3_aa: CASRPGEGATEAFF

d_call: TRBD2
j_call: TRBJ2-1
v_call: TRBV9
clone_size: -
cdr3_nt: TGTGCCAGCAGTTCTCTCTCTCTAGCGGGAGGGAGCCATGAGCAGTTCTTC
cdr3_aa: CASSSLSLAGGSHEQFF

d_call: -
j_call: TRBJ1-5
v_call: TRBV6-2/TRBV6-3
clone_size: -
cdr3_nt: TGTGCCAGCAGTTACTTTTGGCAGGGAATGAGTCAGCCCCAGCATTTT
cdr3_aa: CASSYFWQGMSQPQHF

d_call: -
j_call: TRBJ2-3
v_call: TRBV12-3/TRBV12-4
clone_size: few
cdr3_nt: TGTGCCAGCAGTCTCAGGACTAGCACAGATACGCAGTATTTT
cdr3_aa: CASSLRTSTDTQYF

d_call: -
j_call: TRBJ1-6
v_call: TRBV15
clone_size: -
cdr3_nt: TGTGCCACCAGCAGAGAAGACACGGATTCTTCACCCCTCCACTTT
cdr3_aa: CATSREDTDSSPLHF

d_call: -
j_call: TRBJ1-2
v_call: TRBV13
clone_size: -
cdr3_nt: TGTGCCAGCAGCTTAGGTACAGGCATCTATGGCTACACCTTC
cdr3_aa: CASSLGTGIYGYTF

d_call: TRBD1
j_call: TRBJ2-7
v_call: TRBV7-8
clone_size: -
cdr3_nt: TGTGCCAGCAGCTTATTATGGGACAGGGAGTACGAGCAGTACTTC
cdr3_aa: CASSLLWDREYEQYF

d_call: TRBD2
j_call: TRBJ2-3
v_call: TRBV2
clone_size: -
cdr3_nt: TGTGCCAGCAGTGAAGCGCCCAGCGGGGGGATCATCGGCACAGATACGCAGTATTTT
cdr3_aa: CASSEAPSGGIIGTDTQYF

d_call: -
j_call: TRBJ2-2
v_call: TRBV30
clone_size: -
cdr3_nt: TGTGCCTGGAGTGTACCCCATAGAGAGGGGGACACCGGGGAGCTGTTTTTT
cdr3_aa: CAWSVPHREGDTGELFF

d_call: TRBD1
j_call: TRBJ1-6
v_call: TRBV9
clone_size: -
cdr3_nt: TGTGCCAGCAGCGTACAGGGGGGCACCCTCCACTTT
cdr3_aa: CASSVQGGTLHF

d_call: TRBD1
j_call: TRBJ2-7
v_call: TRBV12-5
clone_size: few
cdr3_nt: TGTGCTAGTGGTTTAGACGAGCCGGGACAGTTCTCCTACGAGCAGTACTTC
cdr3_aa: CASGLDEPGQFSYEQYF

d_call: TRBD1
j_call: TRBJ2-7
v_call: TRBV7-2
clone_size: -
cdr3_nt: TGTGCCAGCAGCTACCTGAAGGGGGCCTCCTACGAGCAGTACTTC
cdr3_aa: CASSYLKGASYEQYF

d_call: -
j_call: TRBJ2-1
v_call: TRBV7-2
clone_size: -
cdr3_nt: TGTGCCAGCAGCTTAGTTCCAGCCCCAAAAAACAATGAGCAGTTCTTC
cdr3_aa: CASSLVPAPKNNEQFF

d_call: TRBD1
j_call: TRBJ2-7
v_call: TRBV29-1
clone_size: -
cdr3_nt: TGCAGCGCTGGGGGGGGACAGGGTGACTACGAGCAGTACTTC
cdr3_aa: CSAGGGQGDYEQYF

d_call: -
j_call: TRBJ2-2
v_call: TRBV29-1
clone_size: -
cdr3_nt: TGCAGCGTCGGGATTAAGAACACCGGGGAGCTGTTTTTT
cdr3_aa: CSVGIKNTGELFF

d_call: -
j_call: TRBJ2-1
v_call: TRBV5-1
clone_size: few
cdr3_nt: TGCGCCAGCAGTTTTCTTGGCCCTAGTGGGAATGAGCAGTTCTTC
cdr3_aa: CASSFLGPSGNEQFF

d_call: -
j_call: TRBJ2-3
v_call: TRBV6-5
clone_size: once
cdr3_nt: TGTGCCAGCAGTTACGTAGGGTCTTGGGGCACAGATACGCAGTATTTT
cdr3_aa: CASSYVGSWGTDTQYF

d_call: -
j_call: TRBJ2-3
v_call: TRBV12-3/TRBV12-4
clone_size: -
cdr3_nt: TGTGCCAGCAGTTTAGTGGGGAGGCGGTACACAGATACGCAGTATTTT
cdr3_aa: CASSLVGRRYTDTQYF

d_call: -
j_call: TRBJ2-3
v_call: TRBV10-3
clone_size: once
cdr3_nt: TGTGCCATCAGTGAAATAGCGGAGACTAGCACAGATACGCAGTATTTT
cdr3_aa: CAISEIAETSTDTQYF

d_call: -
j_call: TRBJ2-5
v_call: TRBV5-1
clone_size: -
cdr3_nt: TGCGCCAGCAGCTTCCGCTGGTCGAACGACAGGATGGAGACCCAGTACTTC
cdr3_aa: CASSFRWSNDRMETQYF

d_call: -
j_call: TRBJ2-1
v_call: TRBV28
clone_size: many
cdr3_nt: TGTGCCAGCAGCTCTGGCGAGAGGGACTACAATGAGCAGTTCTTC
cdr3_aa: CASSSGERDYNEQFF

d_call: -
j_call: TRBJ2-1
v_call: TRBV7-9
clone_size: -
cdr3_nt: TGTGCCAGCAGCGAGGGGTTTGAGCAGTTCTTC
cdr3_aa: CASSEGFEQFF

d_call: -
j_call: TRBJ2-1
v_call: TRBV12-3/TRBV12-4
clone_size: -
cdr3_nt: TGTGCCAGCAGTTTGAGCGGGGAGCAGTTCTTC
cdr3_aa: CASSLSGEQFF

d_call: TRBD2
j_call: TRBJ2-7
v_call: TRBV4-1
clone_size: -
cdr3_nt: TGCGCCAGCAGCCAGTGTGGGGGGGACTACGAGCAGTACTTC
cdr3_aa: CASSQCGGDYEQYF

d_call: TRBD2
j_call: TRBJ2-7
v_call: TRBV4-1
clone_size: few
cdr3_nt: TGCGCCAGCAGCCAAGAGGCGAATAGCGGGAGCTACGAGCAGTACTTC
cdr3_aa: CASSQEANSGSYEQYF